One sample yielded the 20 T cell receptor beta chains listed below, sequenced in a study of shared clonotypes between healthy human individuals. Only in-frame clones appear in the TCRdb table, and some are missing; sequencing was by immunoSEQ multiplex PCR. Of 1.6 million or so clones listed, 98% are singletons. What was sequenced was naive CD4+ T cells sorted from blood. Subset: CD45RA+ positively selected. The receptor set was obtained from a man aged 25 to 40 in good health.

CDR3 in amino acids: CASSLNPSPYEQYF. The CDR3 coding sequence is TGTGCCAGCAGCTTAAATCCCTCGCCCTACGAGCAGTACTTC. The J gene is TRBJ2-7, the V gene TRBV7-9, with D unresolved. Germline V gives CDR1 SEHNR, CDR2 FQNEAQ (reference sequence). V was cut by 2 bases and J by 2 bases, with 10 bases left in between. CDR3 length: 14 amino acids.

The rearrangement uses TRBV6-5 and TRBJ2-2, with 7 bases matching TRBD1. The V segment lost 4 bases and the J segment 6 bases; nucleotides outside the gene matches: 2. Germline CDR1 is MNHEY and CDR2 is SVGAGI. The CDR3 consists of 13 residues. The CDR3 nucleotides read TGTGCCAGCAGTTCGACAGGGTCCGGGGAGCTGTTTTTT. Residues: CASSSTGSGELFF.

This chain links TRBV5-4 with TRBJ2-3; D is unclear. This CDR3 is 14 amino acids long. Trimming removed 2 bases at V and 4 bases at J, with 11 bases between. Germline values: CDR1 SGHNT, CDR2 YYREEE (reference sequence). This CDR3 reads CASSFEPGADTQYF. The CDR3 DNA reads TGTGCCAGCAGCTTTGAGCCGGGCGCAGATACGCAGTATTTT. Supplemented by reference TRBV5-4 and TRBJ2-3, the full variable domain reads ETGVTQSPTHLIKTRGQQVTLRCSSQSGHNTVSWYQQALGQGPQFIFQYYREEENGRGNFPPRFSGLQFPNYSSELNVNALELDDSALYLCASSFEPGADTQYFGPGTRLTVL.

This clone was seen once. This chain connects TRBV28 to TRBJ1-4; 7 nucleotides line up with TRBD1. The germline V gene has CDR1 MDHEN and CDR2 SYDVKM. With V trimmed by 5 bases and J by 4 bases, 4 bases remained unmatched. The length of the CDR3 is 14 residues. CDR3 amino acids: CASSTGTVNEKLFF. The CDR3 bases are TGTGCCAGCAGTACCGGGACAGTTAATGAAAAACTGTTTTTT.

CDR3 loop: CASSFWGTGLRTTEQYF. The CDR3 DNA sequence: TGTGCCAGCAGTTTCTGGGGAACGGGCCTTCGGACTACCGAGCAGTACTTC. The chain couples TRBV27 to TRBJ2-7; D perhaps matches TRBD2 (6 bases). V lost 3 bases and J 6 bases, leaving 24 bases between the germline ends. The germline CDR1 and CDR2 sequences are MNHEY and SMNVEV (reference sequence). The CDR3 has 17 amino acids.

The CDR3 nucleotides read TGTGCCAGCTCACGCCAGATTAGCACAGATACGCAGTATTTT. This encodes CASSRQISTDTQYF. The chain has TRBV18 and TRBJ2-3; D call uncertain. The CDR3 spans 14 residues. Trimming took 4 bases from V and 0 from J, leaving 8 bases between them. Germline V gene sequence: CDR1 KGHSH, CDR2 LQKENI. Based on the CDR3 plus reference TRBV18 and TRBJ2-3, the full variable domain is NAGVMQNPRHLVRRRGQEARLRCSPMKGHSHVYWYRQLPEEGLKFMVYLQKENIIDESGMPKERFSAEFPKEGPSILRIQQVVRGDSAAYFCASSRQISTDTQYFGPGTRLTVL.

The chain joins TRBV5-1 to TRBJ2-7; TRBD2 matches 10 bases. J was trimmed by 5 bases and V by 5 bases; bases with no gene match: 10. The germline gives CDR1 SGHRS, CDR2 YFSETQ. The CDR3 extends over 15 amino acids. The CDR3 DNA reads as TGCGCCAGCAGTATAAGACTAGCGGGTATCCACGAGCAGTACTTC. Protein: CASSIRLAGIHEQYF.

The chain recombines TRBV6-1 with TRBJ1-2; D uncertain. V was clipped by 5 bases and J by 2 bases, with 12 bases between them. Germline values: CDR1 MNHNS, CDR2 SASEGT. CDR3 size: 14 residues. The DNA of the CDR3 is TGTGCCAGCAGTCGCCAGACGAGAAACTATGGCTACACCTTC. Protein: CASSRQTRNYGYTF.

The chain employs TRBV28 and TRBJ2-7; 7 bases match TRBD2. The CDR3 consists of 17 residues. Germline CDR1 reads MDHEN; CDR2 reads SYDVKM. V was clipped by 5 bases and J by 3 bases; unmatched bases: 16. CDR3 bases: TGTGCCAGCAGTGGTGCGGGCGGGAGAAGCGCCTTCTACGAGCAGTACTTC. Its translation: CASSGAGGRSAFYEQYF. Using reference TRBV28 and TRBJ2-7 for the parts outside the CDR3, the full variable domain is DVKVTQSSRYLVKRTGEKVFLECVQDMDHENMFWYRQDPGLGLRLIYFSYDVKMKEKGDIPEGYSVSREKKERFSLILESASTNQTSMYLCASSGAGGRSAFYEQYFGPGTRLTVT.

The rearrangement uses TRBV6-1 and TRBJ1-4, with D possibly being TRBD1 (6 bases). Germline CDR1 and CDR2: MNHNS and SASEGT. The CDR3 sequence is 18 residues long. The germline V and J ends were trimmed by 3 bases and 6 bases, with 23 bases remaining between them. As DNA, the CDR3 is TGTGCCAGCAGTGATCTCTTAAGTCTTGGACAGCCGGATGAAAAACTGTTTTTT. It translates to CASSDLLSLGQPDEKLFF.

The chain is built from TRBV6-1 and TRBJ1-5, with 7 bases that match TRBD1. The J segment lost 5 bases and the V segment lost 4 bases, leaving 11 bases of the junction unmatched. The CDR3 has 16 residues. Germline CDR1 and CDR2: MNHNS and SASEGT. CDR3 loop: CASSGLGGGADQPQHF. Written as DNA, the CDR3 is TGTGCCAGCAGTGGCCTAGGAGGGGGCGCGGATCAGCCCCAGCATTTT.

V and J are TRBV28 and TRBJ1-5; D might be TRBD1 (5 bases). Between the trimmed V and J ends, which lost 3 bases and 4 bases, there was a span of 25 bases. Germline V lookup: CDR1 MDHEN, CDR2 SYDVKM. This CDR3 region has 19 residues. The CDR3: CASSFKAVISGSGNQPQHF. CDR3 nucleotides: TGTGCCAGCAGTTTTAAGGCGGTGATCAGTGGGTCAGGGAATCAGCCCCAGCATTTT.

The rearrangement uses TRBV7-8 and TRBJ2-7; D is possibly TRBD2 (6 bases). Germline CDR1 and CDR2: SGHVS and FQNEAQ. This CDR3 is built from 16 residues. With 4 bases removed from V and 3 bases from J, the gap between germline ends came to 19 bases. Here the CDR3 DNA reads TGTGCCAGCAGCTCTGTTTTGGCGGGGATTAACTACGAGCAGTACTTC. Residues: CASSSVLAGINYEQYF.

This clone was counted a single time. The rearrangement joins TRBV7-2 to TRBJ2-7, with TRBD1 matching 8 bases. The germline CDR1 and CDR2 sequences are SGHTA and FQGNSA. The CDR3 spans 13 residues. V gave up 6 bases and J gave up 6 bases; unmatched junction bases: 7. The DNA of the CDR3 is TGTGCCAGCAGGGAGACAGGGGTCGGCGAGCAGTACTTC. Encoded protein: CASRETGVGEQYF. Filled out from reference TRBV7-2 and TRBJ2-7, the complete variable domain reads GAGVSQSPSNKVTEKGKDVELRCDPISGHTALYWYRQSLGQGLEFLIYFQGNSAPDKSGLPSDRFSAERTGGSVSTLTIQRTQQEDSAVYLCASRETGVGEQYFGPGTRLTVT.

This sequence joins TRBV27 and TRBJ2-6; D remains ambiguous. CDR1 is MNHEY and CDR2 is SMNVEV in the germline V gene (reference sequence). This CDR3 is 14 amino acids long. Trimming took off 7 bases at V and 1 base at J, with 8 bases between the two ends. CDR3 sequence: CASTIQSGANVLTF. Written as DNA, the CDR3 is TGTGCCAGCACCATTCAGTCTGGGGCCAACGTCCTGACTTTC.

This chain joins TRBV7-6 and TRBJ2-1; the D gene is possibly TRBD2 (6 bases). The CDR3 runs 13 residues. V was shortened by 4 bases and J by 4 bases, with 8 bases between the two germline ends. The germline gives CDR1 SGHVS, CDR2 FNYEAQ. DNA of the CDR3: TGTGCCAGCAGCTGGGGACTTTACAATGAGCAGTTCTTC. Translating it yields CASSWGLYNEQFF.

The rearrangement links TRBV29-1 to TRBJ2-1; TRBD1 matches at 10 bases. The junction had 12 bases not matched to a gene; V was cut back by 7 bases and J by 12 bases. Germline V lookup: CDR1 SQVTM, CDR2 ANQGSEA. The CDR3 has 13 residues. CDR3 sequence reads: CSAPGQGSLGQFF. The CDR3, as DNA: TGCAGCGCTCCGGGACAGGGGAGTTTGGGGCAGTTCTTC.

The table lists this clone with a count of one. The chain uses TRBV5-4 and TRBJ2-1; tentatively, D is TRBD1 (7 bases). V lost 4 bases and J 11 bases, leaving 22 bases between the germline ends. This CDR3 region has 15 residues. Germline CDR1 reads SGHNT; CDR2 reads YYREEE (reference sequence). This CDR3 is CASSRFIGGTAKQFF. Here the CDR3 DNA reads TGTGCCAGCAGCCGTTTTATTGGGGGGACAGCCAAGCAGTTCTTC.

CDR3 residues: CASSGGTSFTQYF. CDR3 in DNA: TGTGCCAGCAGTGGCGGGACCTCGTTTACGCAGTATTTT. The chain links TRBV2 to TRBJ2-3; D is perhaps TRBD2 (6 bases). V was trimmed by 4 bases and J by 8 bases, leaving 13 bases between them. Looked up from germline, CDR1 is SNHLY and CDR2 is FYNNEI. The CDR3 has 13 amino acids.

The genes are TRBV5-5 and TRBJ2-7; tentatively, D is TRBD2 (6 bases). Per the germline V gene, CDR1 is SGHKS and CDR2 is YYEKEE (reference sequence). The CDR3 loop spans 16 amino acids. Trimming left V 0 bases short and J 9 bases short, with 22 bases between. The CDR3 DNA reads as TGTGCCAGCAGCTTGGGTTCGGGACTCATAGGAGATTGGCAGTACTTC. Translated: CASSLGSGLIGDWQYF.